This TCR beta chain was profiled in a study of CD4+ T cells in melanoma. V lost 3 bases to trimming and J lost 7 bases, with 16 bases between them. CDR1 and CDR2 (germline): GTSNPN, SVGIG (reference sequence). The CDR3 runs 15 residues. The protocol was immunoSEQ multiplex PCR, while the TCRdb copy is restricted to in-frame clones and leaves out a portion. The sample contains around 100,000 clones, about 92% of which appear only once. As to this clone: Its antigen remains unknown.

Findings and limits, study-wide: CD8+ T cell, macrophage and B cell function reportedly correlated with neoantigen-specific CD4+ T cells.

The rearrangement links TRBV30 to TRBJ1-6, with D tentatively TRBD1 (6 bases). The sequence was obtained from a human donor with melanoma. Sequenced material: peripheral blood. This chain's CDR3 is CAWRKGGRQNSPLHF. The DNA for the CDR3 is TGTGCCTGGAGGAAGGGGGGCAGACAAAATTCACCCCTCCACTTT. Full variable domain (rest looked up from reference TRBV30 and TRBJ1-6): SQTIHQWPATLVQPVGSPLSLECTVEGTSNPNLYWYRQAAGRGLQLLFYSVGIGQISSEVPQNLSASRPQDRQFILSSKKLLLSDSGFYLCAWRKGGRQNSPLHFGNGTRLTVT.